This T cell receptor (beta chain) was recovered during a study of beta chain features in type 1 diabetes. Study-wide results and caveats: Across all four CD4+ subsets, people with type 1 diabetes showed modestly shorter TCRB CDR3s. More deletions and fewer insertions at VDJ junctions were seen in type 1 diabetes patients.

This clone was observed a few times. What it binds is unknown. Isolated RNA was reverse transcribed in full, so expressed TCRB transcripts were sequenced. TCRdb's copy holds only in-frame clones and misses some; the assay was immunoSEQ multiplex PCR. The sample contains 400,000 to 600,000 clones, 30% of which appear only once. This sequence originates from a man between 18 and 35 years old in good health. Sequenced input: naive CD4+ T cells from blood.

The CDR3 loop is CASSLVFAGSYNEQFF. The CDR3 DNA follows: TGTGCCAGCAGCTTAGTTTTCGCGGGCTCCTACAATGAGCAGTTCTTC. The chain joins TRBV7-2 to TRBJ2-1, with D perhaps TRBD2 (5 bases). Deletions cut 1 base from V and 0 bases from J, with 10 bases between. CDR1 and CDR2 from the germline V gene are SGHTA and FQGNSA. The CDR3 is 16 amino acids.